This T cell receptor (beta chain) was documented in a study of T cells in localized non-small cell lung cancer. Clones were sequenced by immunoSEQ multiplex PCR, and TCRdb holds only the in-frame ones, with some missing. The data hold around 9,600 clones, with around 92% observed a single time. Study-wide findings and caveats: Higher blood T cell density went with longer overall survival. The study sequenced only one region of the tumor. As a result, intratumor heterogeneity could not be excluded and remains possible.

As for this clone: Antigen unknown.

The V and J ends lost 0 bases and 3 bases respectively, with 10 bases between them. CDR1 SGHKS and CDR2 YYEKEE come from the germline V gene (reference sequence). The CDR3 totals 14 residues. This sequence was found in a woman aged 40 to 75 with stage I squamous cell lung carcinoma. The source was peripheral blood, collected before any cancer treatment. The chain recombines TRBV5-5 with TRBJ2-7; tentative D call: TRBD1 (6 bases). The CDR3 loop is CASSLGQAFYEQYF. DNA of the CDR3: TGTGCCAGCAGCTTGGGACAGGCGTTCTACGAGCAGTACTTC.